This T cell receptor beta chain was found in a study of T-cell reconstitution after alpha-beta-depleted transplantation in children. Study observations and caveats: Alpha-beta T cells present about two months after transplant were reported to originate from several hundred expanded graft clones. Some patients' high day-60 TCRbeta diversity was traced to surviving recipient T cells and thymic progenitors. T cells produced anew were the main source of T-cell counts and diversity one year after transplant.

The TCRbeta library incorporated unique molecular identifiers. Via MiXCR, TCRdb re-called the PCR reads, giving one row per CDR3 protein. There are more than 200,000 distinct CDR3 sequences in the sample; about 25% occur only once, and less than 3.5% lies in the top ten. The junction had 8 bases not matched to a gene; V was cut back by 6 bases and J by 2 bases. Germline CDR1 and CDR2: DFQATT and SNEGSKA (reference sequence). The CDR3 loop spans 14 amino acids. Notes on this clonotype: Its antigen is undetermined.

This chain links TRBV20-1 with TRBJ2-3; 7 bases are a match to TRBD2. The sequence was obtained from a girl aged 2 to 10 with Fanconi anemia, due to receive a stem cell transplant. This specimen was PBMCs, taken before TCRalphabeta/CD19-depleted stem cell transplant. CDR3 amino acids: CSALTGGNTDTQYF. The CDR3 coding sequence is TGCAGTGCCCTAACCGGGGGGAACACAGATACGCAGTATTTT.